The rows below give T cell receptor beta chains drawn from one sample of a study of OX40 agonist ivuxolimab in advanced cancers. Libraries were prepared by immunoSEQ multiplex PCR; TCRdb keeps only in-frame clonotypes and omits some of them. The table shows tens of thousands of clones, with roughly 93% occurring only once. Sequenced material: CD4+ or CD8+ T cells sorted from blood, taken in a trial of the OX40 agonist ivuxolimab. The receptors shown here come from an adult with an advanced solid tumor such as melanoma, head and neck, liver or kidney cancer. Each CDR3 is given with its conserved first and last residue. The order of the fields is clone size, V gene, J gene, D gene, CDR3 DNA, CDR3 protein. A D gene is named only where the DNA matches it firmly. The size of a clone is reported for some rows only, either as once, few or many, or as a class for expanded clones.

abundance: -; v_gene: TRBV27; j_gene: TRBJ2-1; d_gene: TRBD2; CDR3nt: TGTGCCAGCAGTTTAAGCGGGAGGGCCTTCGATGAGCAGTTCTTC; CDR3aa: CASSLSGRAFDEQFF
abundance: once; v_gene: TRBV5-1; j_gene: TRBJ2-7; d_gene: -; CDR3nt: TGCGCCAGCAGCCCACAGACAGTGGCGTCGGAGCAGTACTTC; CDR3aa: CASSPQTVASEQYF
abundance: -; v_gene: TRBV7-2; j_gene: TRBJ2-2; d_gene: TRBD2; CDR3nt: TGTGCCAGCAGCCTAGTCGCGATGCGGGGGAGGAACACCGGGGAGCTGTTTTTT; CDR3aa: CASSLVAMRGRNTGELFF
abundance: -; v_gene: TRBV28; j_gene: TRBJ2-7; d_gene: TRBD1; CDR3nt: TGTGCCAGCAGGCCAGAGGGACAGGGGTCCTACGAGCAGTACTTC; CDR3aa: CASRPEGQGSYEQYF
abundance: -; v_gene: TRBV7-9; j_gene: TRBJ2-7; d_gene: -; CDR3nt: TGTGCCAGCAGCTTAGTCACCCCCGAGCAGTACTTC; CDR3aa: CASSLVTPEQYF
abundance: -; v_gene: TRBV5-1; j_gene: TRBJ2-1; d_gene: -; CDR3nt: TGCGCCAGCAGCTTGGCCGGGGCGGCTGAGCAGTTCTTC; CDR3aa: CASSLAGAAEQFF
abundance: -; v_gene: TRBV7-2; j_gene: TRBJ2-7; d_gene: -; CDR3nt: TGTGCCAGCAGCTCGGGATTCTTATTGTACGAGCAGTACTTC; CDR3aa: CASSSGFLLYEQYF
abundance: -; v_gene: TRBV30; j_gene: TRBJ1-2; d_gene: -; CDR3nt: TGTGCCTGGAGTGACAGCACTAACTATGGCTACACCTTC; CDR3aa: CAWSDSTNYGYTF
abundance: -; v_gene: TRBV28; j_gene: TRBJ1-4; d_gene: TRBD1; CDR3nt: TGTGCCAGCATTCTCCCCCAGGGACGGGACAGATTGATTTTAGGAGAAAAACTGTTTTTT; CDR3aa: CASILPQGRDRLILGEKLFF
abundance: -; v_gene: TRBV5-4; j_gene: TRBJ2-5; d_gene: TRBD1; CDR3nt: TGTGCCAGCAGCTTCGACAGGGGAGGAGAGACCCAGTACTTC; CDR3aa: CASSFDRGGETQYF
abundance: -; v_gene: TRBV5-1; j_gene: TRBJ2-5; d_gene: -; CDR3nt: TGCGCCAGCAGCTTCGCTAGGGAGCCGTCCCAGTACTTC; CDR3aa: CASSFAREPSQYF
abundance: -; v_gene: TRBV7-2; j_gene: TRBJ2-4; d_gene: TRBD2; CDR3nt: TGTGCCAGCAGCTCTAGGGAGAGCGGGAGAGGGAAGAACATTCAGTACTTC; CDR3aa: CASSSRESGRGKNIQYF
abundance: -; v_gene: TRBV7-2; j_gene: TRBJ2-7; d_gene: -; CDR3nt: TGTGCCAGCAGCCTACCATCCTCGACAGTGTTGCAGTACTTC; CDR3aa: CASSLPSSTVLQYF
abundance: -; v_gene: TRBV5-1; j_gene: TRBJ2-1; d_gene: TRBD2; CDR3nt: TGCGCCAGCAGCTCCAGGGATCGGGGGGGCAATGAGCAGTTCTTC; CDR3aa: CASSSRDRGGNEQFF
abundance: -; v_gene: TRBV7-2; j_gene: TRBJ2-1; d_gene: -; CDR3nt: TGTGCCAGCAGCTTAGATTACTCATCCTACAATGAGCAGTTCTTC; CDR3aa: CASSLDYSSYNEQFF
abundance: once; v_gene: TRBV15; j_gene: TRBJ2-7; d_gene: -; CDR3nt: TGTGCCACCAGCTTAGACAGGTCCTCCTACGAGCAGTACTTC; CDR3aa: CATSLDRSSYEQYF
abundance: once; v_gene: TRBV29-1; j_gene: TRBJ1-4; d_gene: TRBD1; CDR3nt: TGCAGCGTGGCAGGGGGCGCAACTAATGAAAAACTGTTTTTT; CDR3aa: CSVAGGATNEKLFF
abundance: -; v_gene: TRBV7-4; j_gene: TRBJ1-2; d_gene: -; CDR3nt: TGTGCCAGCAGCTTAGTGAGCTACTTC; CDR3aa: CASSLVSYF